Reported below is one T cell receptor (beta chain). What it binds is not known. CDR1 and CDR2 from the germline V gene are SGHRS and YFSETQ. The CDR3 covers 15 residues. Trimming shortened V by 2 bases and J by 3 bases, and 14 bases separated the two germline ends. Repertoires were generated with immunoSEQ multiplex PCR, while TCRdb's copy carries only in-frame clones and drops some. Of 40,000 to 60,000 clones detected, roughly 83% appear once; the ten largest clones hold 31%. The sample comes from a study of radiation and T cells in renal cell carcinoma. Time point described: baseline pretreatment blood. Treatment reported: 15 Gy SBRT to primary tumor, nephrectomy 4 weeks later. Radiation-treated patients gave blood at baseline, week 2 and week 4. The tumor was a clear cell renal cell carcinoma. Whole-study findings and limits: From baseline, blood top tumor clonotypes peaked at 2 weeks post-radiation.

The chain is built from TRBV5-1 and TRBJ1-1; weak D call: TRBD1 (6 bases). Material: blood, obtained from a patient whose treatment included radiotherapy and nephrectomy. The source of this sequence is a woman aged 70-85 years with renal cell carcinoma. The DNA for the CDR3 is TGCGCCAGCAGCTTCCGAACAGGGACGTACACTGAAGCTTTCTTT. It specifies CASSFRTGTYTEAFF.